These 26 T cell receptor beta chains were sequenced from one sample in a study of vaccination effects on CD4 cells after COVID-19 (dated by TCRdb to the early 2020s). In the ViraFEST assay, PBMC were stimulated with viral peptide pools, and TCR sequencing was then used to find antigen-specific CD4+ T cell clonotypes based on their expansion. After less than 13 days of culture, CD4+ T cells were isolated with the EasySep CD4+ T cell isolation kit. The library came from the immunoSEQ multiplex PCR assay. TCRdb retrieved this table from immuneACCESS and kept in-frame rearrangements only. Not all clones are present; in checked studies, unresolved V genes account for under half, and no reason is known for the remainder. Present in this sample are tens of thousands of clones, around 80% of which were seen just once. Together, the top ten hold 2% to 3% of the sample. Antigens for these TCRs are unknown.

Sequenced here: CD4+ T cells from PBMCs cultured with HCoV-229E spike peptides, sampled before COVID-19 vaccination. This specimen's cell subset or site label, interpreted: HCoV-229E spike overlapping peptide pool stimulation. These receptors came from a human donor who received a COVID-19 vaccine.

This clone was found once. The chain has TRBV18 and TRBJ1-1, with 7 bases fitting TRBD1. V lost 1 base and J lost 4; bases outside the gene matches: 3. Germline CDR1 and CDR2: KGHSH and LQKENI. This CDR3 comprises 14 residues. The CDR3 DNA reads TGTGCCAGCTCACCACAGACAGGGCGCACTGAAGCTTTCTTT. Translating gives CASSPQTGRTEAFF. The entire variable domain, with the rest obtained from reference TRBV18 and TRBJ1-1, is as follows: NAGVMQNPRHLVRRRGQEARLRCSPMKGHSHVYWYRQLPEEGLKFMVYLQKENIIDESGMPKERFSAEFPKEGPSILRIQQVVRGDSAAYFCASSPQTGRTEAFFGQGTRLTVV.

V and J are TRBV18 and TRBJ2-7; D uncertain. The germline gives CDR1 KGHSH, CDR2 LQKENI. There are 14 residues in the CDR3. The V end lost 3 bases, the J end lost 1 base, and 10 bases lay between the germline ends. CDR3 sequence (DNA): TGTGCCAGCTCACCTTCCGCTAGTTCCTACGAGCAGTACGTC. Translation gives CASSPSASSYEQYV.

This sequence joins TRBV10-3 and TRBJ1-6; D possibly corresponds to TRBD1 (6 bases). Germline-derived CDR1 and CDR2 are ENHRY and SYGVKD. This CDR3 region has 13 residues. Trimming removed 7 bases from V and 9 bases from J, with 13 bases in between. The chain's CDR3 is CAIKPGVGSPLHF. CDR3 nucleotide sequence: TGTGCCATCAAGCCAGGGGTGGGTTCACCCCTCCACTTT.

The chain is built from TRBV7-8 and TRBJ1-2; D is uncertain. This CDR3 is 14 amino acids long. V lost 2 bases and J lost 2, with 9 bases in between. Germline V gene data show CDR1 as SGHVS and CDR2 as FQNEAQ. This CDR3 reads CASSLRSDNYGYTF. The CDR3 coding sequence is TGTGCCAGCAGCTTACGGTCAGACAACTATGGCTACACCTTC.

The V call is TRBV7-2, the J call TRBJ2-1, with D maybe TRBD1 (6 bases). The CDR3 length is 14 residues. The V gene's germline CDR1 is SGHTA and CDR2 FQGNSA. Trimming shortened V by 5 bases and J by 7 bases, and 15 bases separated the two germline ends. DNA of the CDR3: TGTGCCAGCAGCCCCCCAGGGACACCAAATGAGCAGTTCTTC. Its translation is CASSPPGTPNEQFF.

This chain connects TRBV29-1 to TRBJ2-1; D ambiguous. Trimming removed 2 bases from V and 8 bases from J, with 13 bases in between. This CDR3 comprises 13 residues. Germline-derived CDR1 and CDR2 are SQVTM and ANQGSEA. The CDR3 nucleotides are TGCAGCGTTGAAATGCTCGGACCCCATGAGCAGTTCTTC. Translation: CSVEMLGPHEQFF.

The chain combines TRBV30 with TRBJ1-4; D perhaps matches TRBD1 (5 bases). Germline V gene lookup returns CDR1 GTSNPN and CDR2 SVGIG (reference sequence). This CDR3 contains 15 residues. Trimming pared 5 bases from V and 7 bases from J, leaving 20 bases between. The CDR3, as DNA: TGTGCCTGGTCGATGCGGACACGGTTGTTTGAAAAACTGTTTTTT. It yields the protein CAWSMRTRLFEKLFF.

This chain joins TRBV21-1 and TRBJ2-3; the DNA was not used to check the table's D call, TRBD1. TRBV21-1 is a documented pseudogene. The CDR3 has 17 amino acids. The CDR3 is CASSKTGTPRGTDTQYF. CDR3 nucleotides: TGTGCCAGCAGCAAGACAGGAACCCCGCGGGGCACAGATACGCAGTATTTT.

The V call is TRBV24-1, the J call TRBJ2-3; a possible D gene is TRBD1 (6 bases). The CDR3 runs 12 residues. The V end lost 8 bases, the J end lost 5 bases, and 10 bases lay between the germline ends. The V gene's germline CDR1 is KGHDR and CDR2 SFDVKD. The CDR3 coding sequence is TGTGCCACCATGCAGGGGAAAGATACGCAGTATTTT. Residues: CATMQGKDTQYF.

This clone was counted a single time. The V and J genes are TRBV7-3 and TRBJ2-5; D may be TRBD1 (5 bases). Germline CDR1 and CDR2: SGHTA and FQGTGA. The CDR3 runs 15 residues. V gave up 1 base and J gave up 1 base, with 10 bases separating them. The CDR3 DNA sequence: TGTGCCAGCAGCTTAATGGGCCAGGGCCAAGAGACCCAGTACTTC. Encoded protein: CASSLMGQGQETQYF.

This chain connects TRBV10-3 to TRBJ1-1; D gene uncertain. V was trimmed by 8 bases and J by 8 bases, leaving 12 bases between them. The V gene's germline CDR1 is ENHRY and CDR2 SYGVKD. This CDR3 region has 11 residues. CDR3 sequence: CAIRQEREAFF. CDR3 nucleotides: TGTGCCATCCGCCAGGAGAGGGAAGCTTTCTTT.

The chain recombines TRBV2 with TRBJ2-3, with 10 bases identical to TRBD1. V dropped 8 bases and J dropped 6; count of bases not matched to a gene: 11. This CDR3 spans 15 amino acids. Germline V gene data show CDR1 as SNHLY and CDR2 as FYNNEI. CDR3 sequence reads: CASSRQGTGDDTQYF. CDR3 DNA sequence: TGTGCCAGCTCCCGACAGGGGACAGGGGATGATACGCAGTATTTT.

The rearrangement uses TRBV6-4 and TRBJ1-1; TRBD1 matches at 10 bases. Unmatched junction bases numbered 2, after V lost 6 bases and J lost 1 base. CDR1 and CDR2 (germline): MRHNA, SNTAGT. The CDR3 loop spans 14 amino acids. In DNA form, the CDR3 reads TGTGCCAGCAGAGGACAGGGGGGGAACACTGAAGCTTTCTTT. This translates into CASRGQGGNTEAFF.

The chain's CDR3 is CASRQTRGGTEAFF. Written as DNA, the CDR3 is TGTGCCAGCAGGCAAACAAGGGGTGGGACTGAAGCTTTCTTT. This chain uses TRBV6-5 with TRBJ1-1, with a possible D match to TRBD1 (5 bases). There are 14 residues in the CDR3. The V gene's germline CDR1 is MNHEY and CDR2 SVGAGI. The ends were cut back, 6 bases at V and 5 bases at J, with 16 bases in the middle.

V and J are TRBV3-1 (or the pseudogene TRBV3-2) and TRBJ2-3; either TRBD1 or TRBD2 may supply D (6 bases each). Per germline, CDR1 LGHDT and CDR2 YNNKEL (reference sequence). The CDR3 is 14 residues long. The V gene lost 2 bases and the J gene lost 4 bases, with 10 bases spanning the gap. Here the CDR3 DNA reads TGTGCCAGCAGCCAAAAGGGGGGACCAGATACGCAGTATTTT. Amino acid sequence: CASSQKGGPDTQYF.

V and J are TRBV5-1 and TRBJ2-1; a possible D gene is TRBD2 (6 bases). Germline CDR1 is SGHRS and CDR2 is YFSETQ. This CDR3 has 16 amino acids. V was shortened by 0 bases and J by 5 bases, with 15 bases between the two germline ends. Here the CDR3 DNA reads TGCGCCAGCAGCTTGGGGGGGGTTGCTAGCAACAATGAGCAGTTCTTC. Its translation: CASSLGGVASNNEQFF.

The V call is TRBV24-1, the J call TRBJ2-5; TRBD1 aligns across 9 bases. V shed 3 bases, J shed 5 bases, and the junction held 6 bases outside the gene matches. Germline CDR1 reads KGHDR; CDR2 reads SFDVKD. CDR3 size: 15 residues. The CDR3 nucleotides read TGTGCCACCAGTGATCCACGACAGGGGGGCGAGACCCAGTACTTC. Translating gives CATSDPRQGGETQYF.

The rearrangement links TRBV3-1 (or the pseudogene TRBV3-2) to TRBJ2-6, with D possibly matching TRBD1 (6 bases). The CDR3 sequence is 18 residues long. V dropped 4 bases and J dropped 0 bases, with 16 bases sitting between them. Per the germline V gene, CDR1 is LGHDT and CDR2 is YNNKEL (reference sequence). CDR3 protein: CASSPAGTRTSGANVLTF. The CDR3 region has the DNA TGTGCCAGCAGCCCCGCCGGGACACGCACCTCTGGGGCCAACGTCCTGACTTTC.

The V and J genes are TRBV7-9 and TRBJ2-1; no definite D call. Germline V gene data show CDR1 as SEHNR and CDR2 as FQNEAQ (reference sequence). Trimming left V 5 bases short and J 5 bases short, with 1 base between. CDR3 length equals 10 residues. The CDR3 protein is CASSHNEQFF. The CDR3 bases are TGTGCCAGCAGCCACAATGAGCAGTTCTTC.

Only a few counts were recorded for this clone. The genes are TRBV24-1 and TRBJ2-2; no clear D gene. Germline V gene lookup returns CDR1 KGHDR and CDR2 SFDVKD. Trimming pared 3 bases from V and 0 bases from J, leaving 10 bases between. CDR3 length: 16 amino acids. CDR3 nucleotide sequence: TGTGCCACCAGTGATAGTAGAGACGCGAACACCGGGGAGCTGTTTTTT. Its translation: CATSDSRDANTGELFF.

V gene TRBV5-6 combines with J gene TRBJ1-6; 11 nucleotides line up with TRBD1. V lost 4 bases, J lost 9 bases, and 9 bases stayed unmatched. Per germline, CDR1 SGHDT and CDR2 YYEEEE. The CDR3 extends over 16 amino acids. CDR3 residues: CASSPYGTGGRSPLHF. For the CDR3, the DNA is TGTGCCAGCAGCCCTTACGGGACAGGGGGTCGTTCACCCCTCCACTTT.

The table lists this clone with a few counts. V and J are TRBV18 and TRBJ2-7; D perhaps matches TRBD1 (6 bases). Germline V gene lookup returns CDR1 KGHSH and CDR2 LQKENI. V lost 2 bases and J 3 bases, leaving 8 bases between the germline ends. This CDR3 contains 13 residues. CDR3: CASSPGTYYEQYV. CDR3 nucleotide sequence: TGTGCCAGCTCACCAGGGACATACTACGAGCAGTACGTC.

This chain links TRBV7-2 with TRBJ1-5; weak D call: TRBD1 (6 bases). Trimming removed 3 bases at V and 2 bases at J, with 14 bases between. The CDR3 extends over 16 amino acids. The germline V gene has CDR1 SGHTA and CDR2 FQGNSA. CDR3 bases: TGTGCCAGCAGCTTGGTGCGGGGGGCCGGCAATCAGCCCCAGCATTTT. Amino acids: CASSLVRGAGNQPQHF.

The chain joins TRBV19 to TRBJ2-6; D unclear. The germline V gene encodes CDR1 LNHDA and CDR2 SQIVND (reference sequence). V dropped 7 bases and J dropped 1 base, with 5 bases sitting between them. CDR3 length equals 13 residues. CDR3 nucleotides: TGTGCCAGTAAATCATCTGGGGCCAACGTCCTGACTTTC. Residues: CASKSSGANVLTF.

The V and J genes are TRBV28 and TRBJ2-5; 8 bases fit TRBD1. The CDR3 loop spans 16 amino acids. Germline V lookup: CDR1 MDHEN, CDR2 SYDVKM. With 6 bases clipped from V and 5 bases from J, the junction kept 14 bases outside the gene matches. CDR3 amino acids: CASSPTRTGILETQYF. As DNA, the CDR3 is TGTGCCAGCAGCCCAACCAGGACAGGGATTTTGGAGACCCAGTACTTC.

DNA for the CDR3: TGCGCCAGCAGTTTAGGGCCGGGGGGCCGCAACAATGAGCAGTTCTTC. Translated, it gives CASSLGPGGRNNEQFF. The genes are TRBV4-1 and TRBJ2-1; maybe TRBD2 (7 bases). There are 16 residues in the CDR3. Germline V gene sequence: CDR1 MGHRA, CDR2 YSYEKL. V lost 6 bases to trimming and J lost 5 bases, with 20 bases between them.